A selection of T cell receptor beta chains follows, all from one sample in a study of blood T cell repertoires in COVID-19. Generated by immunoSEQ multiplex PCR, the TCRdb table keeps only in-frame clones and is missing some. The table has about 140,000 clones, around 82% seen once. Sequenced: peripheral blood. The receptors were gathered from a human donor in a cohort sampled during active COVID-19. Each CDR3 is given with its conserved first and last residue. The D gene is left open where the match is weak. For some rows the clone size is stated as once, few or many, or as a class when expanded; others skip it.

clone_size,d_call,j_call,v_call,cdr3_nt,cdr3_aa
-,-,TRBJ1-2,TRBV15,TGTGCCACCGCGAGGATGAGGGTTACTACCGGCTATGGCTACACCTTC,CATARMRVTTGYGYTF
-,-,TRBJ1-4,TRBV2,TGTGCCAGCAGTAACTATGCAACTAATGAAAAACTGTTTTTT,CASSNYATNEKLFF
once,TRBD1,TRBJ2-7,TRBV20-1,TGCAGTGCTTGGGACAGCCCCCAGCAGTACTTC,CSAWDSPQQYF
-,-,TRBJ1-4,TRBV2,TGTGCCAGCTATCCCCGAGGGAGCAGTAATGAAAAACTGTTTTTT,CASYPRGSSNEKLFF
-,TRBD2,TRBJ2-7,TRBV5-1,TGCGCCAGCAGCCCGGTGGGACTAGCGGGGGGGCCGGGTTGGGACGAGCAGTACTTC,CASSPVGLAGGPGWDEQYF
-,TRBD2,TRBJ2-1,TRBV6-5,TGTGCCAGCGGTTACCAGCGGGGGGGAACCTACAATGAGCAGTTCTTC,CASGYQRGGTYNEQFF
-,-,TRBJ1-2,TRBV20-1,TGCAGTGCTACGGCCGGGGGTGGCTACACCTTC,CSATAGGGYTF
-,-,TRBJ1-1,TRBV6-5,TGTGCCAGCAGTTACTCCTCGGGGGTCGGAACTGAAGCTTTCTTT,CASSYSSGVGTEAFF
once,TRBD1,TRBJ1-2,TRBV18,TGTGCCAGCTCACCGGATCAGGGGGCTGGTTATGGCTACACCTTC,CASSPDQGAGYGYTF
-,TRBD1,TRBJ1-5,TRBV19,TGTGCCAGTAGAAACGGACAGGAAGTGGGAAATAGCAATCAGCCCCAGCATTTT,CASRNGQEVGNSNQPQHF
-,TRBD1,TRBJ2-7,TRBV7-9,TGTGCCAGCAGCTATAACACGGGACAGGGCGTCGGCGAGCAGTACTTC,CASSYNTGQGVGEQYF
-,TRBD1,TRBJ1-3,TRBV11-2,TGTGCCAGCAGCCACTCGACAGGGTGGGGAAACACCATATATTTT,CASSHSTGWGNTIYF
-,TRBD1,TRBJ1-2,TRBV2,TGTGCCAGCAAACGCGGACAGGGGGATTATGGCTACACCTTC,CASKRGQGDYGYTF
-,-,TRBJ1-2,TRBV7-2,TGTGCCAGCAGCTTAGCGTTTGAGATCTATGGCTACACCTTC,CASSLAFEIYGYTF
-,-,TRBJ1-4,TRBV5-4,TGTGCCAGCAGTCGAGGTGGAGGGAATAATGAAAAACTGTTTTTT,CASSRGGGNNEKLFF
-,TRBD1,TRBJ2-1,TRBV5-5,TGTGCCAGCAGCCTTCGGACAGGGGGCCGGGATGAGCAGTTCTTC,CASSLRTGGRDEQFF
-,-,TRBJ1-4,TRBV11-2,TGTGCCAGCAGCCACATCAGGGAGGGGTTAAATGAAAAACTGTTTTTT,CASSHIREGLNEKLFF
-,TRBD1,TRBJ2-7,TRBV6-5,TGTGCCAGCAGTTACTGGGGACAGTCCTACGAGCAGTACTTC,CASSYWGQSYEQYF
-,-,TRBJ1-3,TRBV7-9,TGTGCCAGCAGCCCACAGAGCTCTGGAAACACCATATATTTT,CASSPQSSGNTIYF
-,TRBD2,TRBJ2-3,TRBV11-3,TGTGCCAGCAGCTTAGGCGGGAGCAGCACAGATACGCAGTATTTT,CASSLGGSSTDTQYF
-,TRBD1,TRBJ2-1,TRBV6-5,TGTGCCAGCAGTTACGGCCGGACAGGGGAATTTGAGCAGTTCTTC,CASSYGRTGEFEQFF
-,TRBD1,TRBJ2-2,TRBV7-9,TGTGCCAGCAGCAAAAGCGGGACAGGGGTTACCGGGGAGCTGTTTTTT,CASSKSGTGVTGELFF
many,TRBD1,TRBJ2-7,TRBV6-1,TGTGCCAGCAGTGAAGCGCCTGGACAGGGCTACGAGCAGTACTTC,CASSEAPGQGYEQYF
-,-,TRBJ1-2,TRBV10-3,TGTGCCATCAGTGCGGGACTGCCTGACTATGGCTACACCTTC,CAISAGLPDYGYTF
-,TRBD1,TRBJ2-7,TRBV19,TGTGCCAGTAGTATGAGGACAGGGGACGAGCAGTACTTC,CASSMRTGDEQYF
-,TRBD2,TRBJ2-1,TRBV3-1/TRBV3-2,TGTGCCAGCAGCCAACGAACTAGCGGGGTTAACTCCTACAATGAGCAGTTCTTC,CASSQRTSGVNSYNEQFF
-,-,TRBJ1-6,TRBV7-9,TGTGCCAGCAGCTTCGACGGGAATTCACCCCTCCACTTT,CASSFDGNSPLHF
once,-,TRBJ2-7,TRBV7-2,TGTGCCAGCAGCTTAGGGCCGTTCTCCTACGAGCAGTACTTC,CASSLGPFSYEQYF
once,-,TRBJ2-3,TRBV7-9,TGTGCCAGCAGCTTAGCGATGGGACTGGATCAAGATACGCAGTATTTT,CASSLAMGLDQDTQYF
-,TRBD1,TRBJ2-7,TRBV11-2,TGTGCCAGCAGCGTCTCCGGGACAGGGAGCGACGAGCAGTACTTC,CASSVSGTGSDEQYF
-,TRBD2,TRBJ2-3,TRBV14,TGTGCCAGCAGCCAACCAGCGGGGGGGTACACAGATACGCAGTATTTT,CASSQPAGGYTDTQYF
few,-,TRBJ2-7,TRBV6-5,TGTGCCAGCAGTTTGACATACGGTGGCTACGAGCAGTACTTC,CASSLTYGGYEQYF
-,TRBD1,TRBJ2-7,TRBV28,TGTGCCATCCCGGCCGGGACAGGGTCGTCCGAGCAGTACTTC,CAIPAGTGSSEQYF
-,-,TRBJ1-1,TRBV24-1,TGTGCCACCAGTGATTTAAGCCTGAACACTGAAGCTTTCTTT,CATSDLSLNTEAFF
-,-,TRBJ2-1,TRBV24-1,TGTGCCACCAGGTCACCAGGGGCTATTGAGCAGTTCTTC,CATRSPGAIEQFF
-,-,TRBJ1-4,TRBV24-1,TGTGCCACCAGTGATCGAGCAACTAATGAAAAACTGTTTTTT,CATSDRATNEKLFF
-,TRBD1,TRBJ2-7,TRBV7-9,TGTGCCAGCAGCTTAAATACCGGGACAGGGGGAAGTAAGCAGTACTTC,CASSLNTGTGGSKQYF
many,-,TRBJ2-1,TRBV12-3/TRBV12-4,TGTGCCAGCAGTTTAGCGCGAGGTGGGGAGCAGTTCTTC,CASSLARGGEQFF
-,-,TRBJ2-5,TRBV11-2,TGTGCCAGCAGCCCGAGACAGGGAGGTGGGGAGACCCAGTACTTC,CASSPRQGGGETQYF
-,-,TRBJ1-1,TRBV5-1,TGCGCCAGCAGCACCCAGGGGTACACTGAAGCTTTCTTT,CASSTQGYTEAFF
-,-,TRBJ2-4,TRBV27,TGTGCCAGCAGTAAGACAGGCGGTGGAAACATTCAGTACTTC,CASSKTGGGNIQYF
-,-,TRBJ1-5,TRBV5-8,TGTGCCAGCAGCCGAGGACTGGAGCAGCCCCAGCATTTT,CASSRGLEQPQHF
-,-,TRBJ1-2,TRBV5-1,TGCGCCAGCAGCTCGGACAGCTACTATGGCTACACCTTC,CASSSDSYYGYTF
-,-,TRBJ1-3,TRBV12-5,TGTGCTAGTGGCACAGGGTGGGAAGGAAACACCATATATTTT,CASGTGWEGNTIYF
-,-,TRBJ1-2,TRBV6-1,TGTGCCAGCAGTGAGAGTGGGCACTCCTATGGCTACACCTTC,CASSESGHSYGYTF
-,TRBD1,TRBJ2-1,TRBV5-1,TGCGCCAGCAGACGAGACAGGGGGCTGTACAATGAGCAGTTCTTC,CASRRDRGLYNEQFF
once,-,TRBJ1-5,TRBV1,TGCACCAGCAGCCAGCCAAGACAGACTTATAGCAATCAGCCCCAGCATTTT,CTSSQPRQTYSNQPQHF
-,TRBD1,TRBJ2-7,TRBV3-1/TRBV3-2,TGTGCCAGCAGCCAAGTCTCACAGGGGGCCTACGAGCAGTACTTC,CASSQVSQGAYEQYF
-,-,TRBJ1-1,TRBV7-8,TGTGCCAGCAGTGCCGGGACAATGAACACTGAAGCTTTCTTT,CASSAGTMNTEAFF
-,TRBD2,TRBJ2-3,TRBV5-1,TGCGCCAGCAGCTCTTCTACTAGCGGGCGCACAGATACGCAGTATTTT,CASSSSTSGRTDTQYF
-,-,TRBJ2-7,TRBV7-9,TGTGCCAGCAGCTTACAGGCAGGGCCCCACGCTCCAGAGCAGTACTTC,CASSLQAGPHAPEQYF
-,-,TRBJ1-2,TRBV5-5,TGTGCCAGCAGCTCGCGGACGGGAAACTATGGCTACACCTTC,CASSSRTGNYGYTF
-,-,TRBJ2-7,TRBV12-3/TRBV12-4,TGTGCCAGCACTCGCAGAATCTACGAGCAGTACTTC,CASTRRIYEQYF
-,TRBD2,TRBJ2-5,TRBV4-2,TGTGCCAGCAGCCAAGTCTCGCAGGGAGGGGAGACCCAGTACTTC,CASSQVSQGGETQYF
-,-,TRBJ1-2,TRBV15,TGTGCCACCAGCAGCCTCAACTATGGCTACACCTTC,CATSSLNYGYTF
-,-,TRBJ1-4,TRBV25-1,TGTGCCAGCAGTGCGGCAGGGGTAGGGGAAAAACTGTTTTTT,CASSAAGVGEKLFF
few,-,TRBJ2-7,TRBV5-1,TGCGCCAGCAGCTTAATTGATTACAGGGACGAGCAGTACTTC,CASSLIDYRDEQYF
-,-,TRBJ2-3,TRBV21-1,TGTGCCAGCAGCATCGGGACTAGCTTAATTGGGACAGATACGCAGTATTTT,CASSIGTSLIGTDTQYF